The 17 T cell receptor beta chains listed next were all sequenced from one sample in a study of cytomegalovirus exposure and HLA in healthy donors. The PCR employed 60 Vbeta primers together with 13 Jbeta primers. The data were produced by immunoSEQ multiplex PCR, yet TCRdb's version contains in-frame clones alone and is incomplete. The data contain 150,000 or so clones, about two thirds of them singletons. Sequenced input: PBMCs. Receptors originate from a woman between 18 and 30 years old in good health and CMV-seronegative.

This CDR3 is CATSSGYNEQFF. In DNA, the CDR3 is TGTGCCACCTCTAGCGGCTACAATGAGCAGTTCTTC. The chain is built from TRBV15 and TRBJ2-1, with 7 positions matching TRBD2. The trim removed 8 bases at V and 3 bases at J, leaving 1 base unmatched. The length of the CDR3 is 12 residues. Per the germline V gene, CDR1 is LNHNV and CDR2 is YYDKDF (reference sequence).

This chain joins TRBV28 and TRBJ1-5; D is ambiguous. V was pared by 3 bases and J by 4 bases, with 13 bases between. The germline gives CDR1 MDHEN, CDR2 SYDVKM. The length of the CDR3 is 15 residues. CDR3 loop: CASSLGPTQNQPQHF. Written as DNA, the CDR3 is TGTGCCAGCAGTTTGGGCCCGACCCAAAATCAGCCCCAGCATTTT.

This chain links TRBV9 with TRBJ2-3, with D possibly matching TRBD1 (5 bases). The germline V and J ends were trimmed by 6 bases and 2 bases, with 10 bases remaining between them. The CDR3 loop spans 13 amino acids. Per the germline V gene, CDR1 is SGDLS and CDR2 is YYNGEE. The CDR3 here is CASKGAFTDTQYF. CDR3 DNA sequence: TGTGCCAGCAAAGGGGCCTTCACAGATACGCAGTATTTT.

The chain recombines TRBV9 with TRBJ1-2, with D possibly matching TRBD1 (6 bases). The CDR3 runs to 14 residues. Trimming took off 7 bases at V and 3 bases at J, with 16 bases between the two ends. Germline V CDR1 and CDR2: SGDLS, YYNGEE. CDR3 sequence (DNA): TGTGCCAGCGGTCTGGGGGACACGGACTATGGCTACACCTTC. Translating gives CASGLGDTDYGYTF.

This clone was detected a few times. The chain combines TRBV19 with TRBJ1-5, with TRBD1 identical over 7 bases. Germline assignment: CDR1 LNHDA and CDR2 SQIVND (reference sequence). The CDR3 is 16 residues long. J gave up 2 bases and V 2 bases, and 6 bases lay outside the gene matches. The CDR3 DNA follows: TGTGCCAGTAGTATACTTTCAGGGGGTCGCAATCAGCCCCAGCATTTT. Its protein product is CASSILSGGRNQPQHF.

The CDR3 reads CASSKFLRGGRASYEQYV. The CDR3 region has the DNA TGTGCCAGCAGCAAATTTCTACGGGGCGGGAGGGCCTCTTACGAGCAGTACGTC. V is TRBV21-1 and J is TRBJ2-7; the table names TRBD2, a call not compared with the DNA. TRBV21-1 corresponds to a pseudogene. The CDR3 extends over 18 amino acids.

V and J are TRBV5-1 and TRBJ2-7; D gene unclear. The V gene's germline CDR1 is SGHRS and CDR2 YFSETQ. The V end was cut by 4 bases, the J end by 0 bases, with 11 bases between. The CDR3 sequence is 14 residues long. In DNA form, the CDR3 reads TGCGCCAGCAGCCCCCGGGTTGGCTCCTACGAGCAGTACTTC. This codes for CASSPRVGSYEQYF.

This chain links TRBV19 with TRBJ1-6; D is unresolved. CDR3 length: 12 amino acids. In germline, CDR1 is LNHDA, CDR2 SQIVND (reference sequence). Between the trimmed V and J ends, which lost 8 bases and 7 bases, there was a span of 9 bases. CDR3 bases: TGTGCCAGTCACGATCGGAATTCACCCCTCCACTTT. Translated: CASHDRNSPLHF.

This clone has only a few counts. The rearrangement joins TRBV18 to TRBJ2-3; D perhaps matches TRBD1 (6 bases). The CDR3 length is 16 residues. V dropped 2 bases and J dropped 5 bases, with 17 bases sitting between them. The germline CDR1 and CDR2 sequences are KGHSH and LQKENI. In nucleotides, the CDR3 is TGTGCCAGCTCACCAGGGGGCAGTCTCGGACGAGATACGCAGTATTTT. This sequence encodes CASSPGGSLGRDTQYF.

The rearrangement joins TRBV7-2 to TRBJ1-5; unclear D gene. V gave up 8 bases and J gave up 0 bases, with 11 bases separating them. CDR1 SGHTA and CDR2 FQGNSA come from the germline V gene. This CDR3 has 14 residues. Written as DNA, the CDR3 is TGTGCCAGCGCCACAGAGTATAGCAATCAGCCCCAGCATTTT. Protein: CASATEYSNQPQHF.

The chain uses TRBV19 and TRBJ2-1; TRBD2 matches 9 bases. The CDR3 runs to 16 residues. The V and J ends lost 5 bases and 0 bases, in that order; junction bases with no gene match: 5. Germline V gene lookup returns CDR1 LNHDA and CDR2 SQIVND (reference sequence). The CDR3 coding sequence is TGTGCCAGTAGTCTTTGCGGGGGGGCCTCCTACAATGAGCAGTTCTTC. Amino acids: CASSLCGGASYNEQFF.

The DNA of the CDR3 is TGTGCCAGCAGTCTCAAAGGGGCCACTGAAGCTTTCTTT. It yields the protein CASSLKGATEAFF. The chain couples TRBV27 to TRBJ1-1, with a tentative D call TRBD1 (5 bases). V lost 5 bases to trimming and J lost 4 bases, with 11 bases between them. This CDR3 has 13 amino acids. The germline gives CDR1 MNHEY, CDR2 SMNVEV (reference sequence).

This chain uses TRBV7-9 with TRBJ1-2; 8 nucleotides match TRBD1. CDR1 and CDR2 from the germline V gene are SEHNR and FQNEAQ (reference sequence). The J segment lost 4 bases and the V segment lost 5 bases, leaving 3 bases of the junction unmatched. CDR3 size: 13 residues. In nucleotides, the CDR3 is TGTGCCAGCAGCCCAGGGGGCAGCTATGGCTACACCTTC. Translation gives CASSPGGSYGYTF.

In its sample, this clone was seen a few times. The chain links TRBV4-1 to TRBJ1-2; 7 bases fit TRBD1. The CDR3 has 15 amino acids. Trimming cost V 4 bases and J 4 bases; bases outside gene matches: 9. The V gene's germline CDR1 is MGHRA and CDR2 YSYEKL. CDR3 coding DNA: TGCGCCAGCAGCCTAAGACAGGGCGATTTCTATGGCTACACCTTC. Its translation: CASSLRQGDFYGYTF.

The chain has TRBV7-2 and TRBJ1-2, with D maybe TRBD1 (5 bases). Trimming pared 5 bases from V and 2 bases from J, leaving 18 bases between. The CDR3 sequence is 16 residues long. Germline values: CDR1 SGHTA, CDR2 FQGNSA. Here the CDR3 reads CASSLQRMGLNYGYTF. CDR3 sequence (DNA): TGTGCCAGCAGCCTACAACGAATGGGACTGAACTATGGCTACACCTTC. Full variable domain (remainder filled in from reference TRBV7-2 and TRBJ1-2): GAGVSQSPSNKVTEKGKDVELRCDPISGHTALYWYRQSLGQGLEFLIYFQGNSAPDKSGLPSDRFSAERTGGSVSTLTIQRTQQEDSAVYLCASSLQRMGLNYGYTFGSGTRLTVV.

This clone was counted a single time. Compared with germline, one end of the junction differs, possibly owing to a read error. This chain joins TRBV7-9 and TRBJ2-1; TRBD2 matches at 9 bases. CDR1 SEHNR and CDR2 FQNEAQ come from the germline V gene (reference sequence). The CDR3 length is 14 residues. This chain's CDR3 is CASSLAGVKVEQFF. CDR3 bases: TGTGCCAGCAGTTTAGCGGGAGTTAAGGTTGAGCAGTTCTTC.

This chain connects TRBV6-5 to TRBJ1-4, with D possibly matching TRBD1 (6 bases). Per germline, CDR1 MNHEY and CDR2 SVGAGI. This CDR3 comprises 15 residues. The V end was cut by 0 bases, the J end by 4 bases, with 9 bases between. Here the CDR3 DNA reads TGTGCCAGCAGTTACTCCGGACAGAGTAATGAAAAACTGTTTTTT. Residues: CASSYSGQSNEKLFF.